This TCR beta chain comes out of a study of T cell responses to AZD1222 COVID-19 vaccine. This CDR3 is built from 13 residues. Trimming removed 3 bases from V and 1 base from J, with 5 bases in between. In germline, CDR1 is SGHTA, CDR2 FQGTGA. The repertoire was sequenced with immunoSEQ multiplex PCR; TCRdb's copy has only in-frame clones and lacks some. In the table there are some 130,000 clones, approximately 84% of which are singletons. The chain couples TRBV7-3 to TRBJ2-3; D ambiguous. This specimen was peripheral blood, taken on day 0 of AZD1222 vaccination. This TCR came from an adult in good health. This chain's CDR3 is CASSFLGTDTQYF. The CDR3 DNA sequence: TGTGCCAGCAGCTTTTTGGGCACAGATACGCAGTATTTT.